This TCR beta chain was documented in a study of shared clonotypes between healthy human individuals. Overall study findings and caveats: Clonotypes shared by all four donors outscored non-shared clonotypes in generation probability. Approximately 4.5% was the fraction of naive CD4 clonotypes found shared across several donors.

Data came from immunoSEQ multiplex PCR; TCRdb stores just in-frame clones and leaves some out. This sample carries about 2.4 million clones, under 95% of them seen once, and the ten largest clones take 0.35% to 0.45%. Between the trimmed V and J ends, which lost 3 bases and 3 bases, there was a span of 11 bases. CDR3 size: 14 residues. Germline V gene data show CDR1 as WSHSY and CDR2 as SAAADI. Comments on this clone: The antigen is not known.

The sequenced material came from naive CD4+ T cells from PBMCs. Subset defined: CD45RA+ positively selected. This receptor was obtained from a man younger than 30 in good health. Some clones in this sample may be carry-over from other donors' samples. The V and J genes are TRBV10-2 and TRBJ2-5; D is unclear. CDR3 loop: CASSDEDIKETQYF. In DNA, the CDR3 is TGCGCCAGCAGTGATGAAGATATTAAAGAGACCCAGTACTTC.